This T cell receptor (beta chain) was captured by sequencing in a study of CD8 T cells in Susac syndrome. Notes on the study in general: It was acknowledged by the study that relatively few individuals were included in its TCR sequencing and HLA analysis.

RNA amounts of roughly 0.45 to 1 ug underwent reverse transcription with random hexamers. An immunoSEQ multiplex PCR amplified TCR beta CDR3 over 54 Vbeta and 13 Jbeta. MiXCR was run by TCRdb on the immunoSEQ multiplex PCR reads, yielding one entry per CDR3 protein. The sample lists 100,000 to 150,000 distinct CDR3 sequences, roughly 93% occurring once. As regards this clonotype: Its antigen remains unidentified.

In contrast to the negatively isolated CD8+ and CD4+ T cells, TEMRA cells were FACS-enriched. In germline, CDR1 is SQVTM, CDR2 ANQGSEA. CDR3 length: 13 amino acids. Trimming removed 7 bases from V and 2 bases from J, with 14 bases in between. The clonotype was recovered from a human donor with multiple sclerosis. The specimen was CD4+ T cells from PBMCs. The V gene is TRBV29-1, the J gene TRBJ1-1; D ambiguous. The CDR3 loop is CSARGPSNTEAFF. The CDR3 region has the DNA TGCAGCGCTAGAGGACCATCAAACACTGAAGCTTTCTTT.